Listed below are T cell receptor beta chains from one sample, sequenced in a study of blood T cell repertoires in COVID-19. Profiled with immunoSEQ multiplex PCR; TCRdb holds only in-frame clones, not every one. The data contain 35,000 to 55,000 clones, roughly 89% of them singletons. Specimen: peripheral blood. The receptors were sampled from a man between 45 and 60 years old with active COVID-19. CDR3s include the opening cysteine and the closing phenylalanine or tryptophan. The D gene is left open where the match is weak. Expanded clones are given a class, and other clones once, few, many or no size at all.

size: .
D: .
V: TRBV5-6
J: TRBJ1-2
DNA: TGTGCCAGCCACTCGGGGGGTATTGGCTACACCTTC
CDR3: CASHSGGIGYTF

size: .
D: .
V: TRBV5-8
J: TRBJ1-2
DNA: TGTGCCAGCAGCTTGGACGATCGGAGAGGGAGAGGCTACACCTTC
CDR3: CASSLDDRRGRGYTF

size: .
D: .
V: TRBV29-1
J: TRBJ2-2
DNA: TGCAGCGTGGCAGGGACCGGGGAGCTGTTTTTT
CDR3: CSVAGTGELFF

size: .
D: TRBD1
V: TRBV19
J: TRBJ1-5
DNA: TGTGCCAGTAGTTTATCCGGGACAGGGGTGCAGCCCCAGCATTTT
CDR3: CASSLSGTGVQPQHF

size: .
D: TRBD1
V: TRBV4-1
J: TRBJ1-5
DNA: TGCGCCAGCAGCCAAGTTCGGGACAGAGATCAGCCCCAGCATTTT
CDR3: CASSQVRDRDQPQHF

size: .
D: .
V: TRBV20-1
J: TRBJ1-1
DNA: TGCAGTGCGAGGGTCCTGACTGAAGCTTTCTTT
CDR3: CSARVLTEAFF

size: .
D: TRBD1
V: TRBV30
J: TRBJ1-2
DNA: TGTGCCTGGAGTGTTAAGGACAGGGTTTATGGCTACACCTTC
CDR3: CAWSVKDRVYGYTF

size: .
D: .
V: TRBV2
J: TRBJ1-4
DNA: TGTGCCAGCAGTTCCACCTTAGAACTGTTTTTT
CDR3: CASSSTLELFF

size: .
D: TRBD2
V: TRBV28
J: TRBJ2-7
DNA: TGTGCCAGCAGCTCCCCTAGCGGGGGGGACTACGAGCAGTACTTC
CDR3: CASSSPSGGDYEQYF

size: .
D: TRBD2
V: TRBV7-6
J: TRBJ2-5
DNA: TGTGCCAGCAGCTTAGGACTAGCGGTGGGGACCCAGTACTTC
CDR3: CASSLGLAVGTQYF

size: once
D: .
V: TRBV6-5
J: TRBJ1-2
DNA: TGTGCCAGCAGTCCCGACATTTTCTATGGCTACACCTTC
CDR3: CASSPDIFYGYTF

size: once
D: TRBD1
V: TRBV13
J: TRBJ2-7
DNA: TGTGCCAGCAGCGGACAGGGCTCCTACGAGCAGTACTTC
CDR3: CASSGQGSYEQYF

size: .
D: TRBD1
V: TRBV6-2/TRBV6-3
J: TRBJ2-7
DNA: TGTGCCAGCAGTTACTGGGACAGCTACGAGCAGTACTTC
CDR3: CASSYWDSYEQYF

size: .
D: .
V: TRBV7-2
J: TRBJ2-3
DNA: TGTGCCAGCAGCTTAAGGGCGGCAGGGGGGACAGATACGCAGTATTTT
CDR3: CASSLRAAGGTDTQYF

size: .
D: TRBD2
V: TRBV12-5
J: TRBJ2-2
DNA: TGTGCTAGTGGTTTGGACCGACTAGCGGTAAGGGAGCTGTTTTTT
CDR3: CASGLDRLAVRELFF

size: .
D: TRBD1
V: TRBV6-5
J: TRBJ1-5
DNA: TGTGCCAGCAGTTCCCGGGACAGAGATCAGCCCCAGCATTTT
CDR3: CASSSRDRDQPQHF

size: .
D: .
V: TRBV12-3/TRBV12-4
J: TRBJ1-2
DNA: TGTGCCAGCAGCCGTAACTATGGCTACACCTTC
CDR3: CASSRNYGYTF

size: once
D: TRBD1
V: TRBV7-2
J: TRBJ1-5
DNA: TGTGCCAGCAGCTCGACAGGGGGCGGTCAGCCCCAGCATTTT
CDR3: CASSSTGGGQPQHF

size: .
D: TRBD2
V: TRBV7-2
J: TRBJ2-1
DNA: TGTGCCAGCAGCTTCCGGGGGGGCTCCTACAATGAGCAGTTCTTC
CDR3: CASSFRGGSYNEQFF

size: .
D: TRBD2
V: TRBV7-9
J: TRBJ2-7
DNA: TGTGCCAGCAGCTTCCCTAGCGGGGGGTACTCCTACGAGCAGTACTTC
CDR3: CASSFPSGGYSYEQYF

size: .
D: TRBD1
V: TRBV28
J: TRBJ2-7
DNA: TGTGCCAGCACCGCCGGTGGTGGGACAGGGGAGCGCGAGCAGTACTTC
CDR3: CASTAGGGTGEREQYF

size: .
D: .
V: TRBV6-4
J: TRBJ2-1
DNA: TGTGCCAGCAGTGACTCCACAGGACCCTACAATGAGCAGTTCTTC
CDR3: CASSDSTGPYNEQFF